The next 20 T cell receptor beta chains were all read from a single sample in a study of T cell repertoires in cytomegalovirus infection (dated by TCRdb to between 2017 and 2020). Sequencing instrument: Illumina HiSeq 1500. Starting from the raw public reads, TCRdb applied fastp trimming at Q25, assembled clones with MiXCR and retained in-frame beta chains. When rows share a CDR3 protein, they turn into one entry using the most common DNA and genes. The sample contains under 200,000 distinct CDR3 sequences, less than 9.5% of them found a single time. Approximately 4.3% of the sample rests with the top ten. Sequencing used PBMCs. These receptor sequences come from a human donor in good health (CMV status not recorded). Some clones in this sample may be carry-over from other donors' samples.

This clonotype was detected many times. The chain carries TRBV7-2 and TRBJ2-6; D is perhaps TRBD1 or TRBD2 (5 bases each). The germline gives CDR1 SGHTA, CDR2 FQGNSA. The CDR3 has 17 residues. V lost 4 bases, J lost 4 bases, and 17 bases lay in between. The CDR3 loop reads CASSYLSPGTGANVLTF. The CDR3 nucleotides are TGTGCCAGCAGCTACCTATCTCCAGGGACCGGGGCCAACGTCCTGACTTTC.

In its sample, this clonotype was seen many times. The rearrangement links TRBV7-2 to TRBJ1-2; D is uncertain. Germline V CDR1 and CDR2: SGHTA, FQGNSA. Trimming left V 3 bases short and J 1 base short, with 12 bases between. CDR3 length equals 15 residues. CDR3 coding DNA: TGTGCCAGCAGCTTGAGAGGTATCCATAACTATGGCTACACCTTC. It is translated as CASSLRGIHNYGYTF.

In this sample, this clonotype turned up a few times. The rearrangement uses TRBV12-3 or TRBV12-4 and TRBJ1-2, with 7 bases identical to TRBD1. CDR3 size: 16 residues. The ends lost 5 bases at V and 6 bases at J; junction bases unmatched: 15. The CDR3 protein is CASSRPGTVNIHGYTF. DNA of the CDR3: TGTGCCAGCAGTCGTCCCGGGACAGTCAACATCCATGGCTACACCTTC.

There are a few counts of this clonotype. The J gene is TRBJ1-2, the V gene TRBV6-5; 8 bases are shared with TRBD1. CDR3 length: 15 residues. Unmatched junction bases numbered 9, after V lost 6 bases and J lost 3 bases. CDR1 is MNHEY and CDR2 is SVGAGI in the germline V gene. CDR3 DNA sequence: TGTGCCAGCAGACGACGGGACAGGATATACTATGGCTACACCTTC. Translation: CASRRRDRIYYGYTF.

V is TRBV28 and J is TRBJ1-2, with D possibly matching TRBD1 (5 bases). The V and J ends lost 6 bases and 3 bases respectively, with 17 bases between them. The germline CDR1 and CDR2 sequences are MDHEN and SYDVKM. This CDR3 has 15 residues. The CDR3 DNA sequence: TGTGCCAGCAGCCCACCTGCCCCCAGGGACTATGGCTACACCTTC. Translated: CASSPPAPRDYGYTF.

The rearrangement links TRBV2 to TRBJ2-1; D unresolved. Germline lookup yields CDR1 SNHLY and CDR2 FYNNEI. Trimming removed 6 bases from V and 0 bases from J, with 12 bases in between. The CDR3 is 15 residues long. The CDR3 sequence is CASRAGRSSYNEQFF. The CDR3 coding sequence is TGTGCCAGCAGGGCAGGACGGAGCTCCTACAATGAGCAGTTCTTC.

The chain's CDR3 is CASSLAIPYRVGTEAFF. The CDR3 DNA follows: TGTGCCAGCAGCTTAGCCATCCCCTACAGGGTGGGCACTGAAGCTTTCTTT. V is TRBV7-9 and J is TRBJ1-1, with a weak D call TRBD1 (6 bases). CDR1 is SEHNR, CDR2 FQNEAQ, per germline (reference sequence). Trimming removed 0 bases from V and 4 bases from J, with 18 bases in between. The CDR3 is 17 amino acids.

This chain links TRBV28 with TRBJ1-3; no reliable D call. Trimming shortened V by 6 bases and J by 0 bases, and 12 bases separated the two germline ends. The CDR3 has 15 amino acids. Germline CDR1 and CDR2: MDHEN and SYDVKM. The CDR3 nucleotides are TGTGCCAGCAGGACTGGTACCACCTCTGGAAACACCATATATTTT. It translates to CASRTGTTSGNTIYF.

This clonotype showed up many times. The V and J genes are TRBV11-2 and TRBJ1-4; 9 bases match TRBD1. The CDR3 is 15 residues long. Germline V gives CDR1 SGHAT, CDR2 FQNNGV. Trimming cost V 5 bases and J 6 bases; bases outside gene matches: 7. The DNA for the CDR3 is TGTGCCAGCAGCCGCCCACAGGGGGCGCATGAAAAACTGTTTTTT. It codes for CASSRPQGAHEKLFF. Full variable domain (missing parts from reference TRBV11-2 and TRBJ1-4): EAGVAQSPRYKIIEKRQSVAFWCNPISGHATLYWYQQILGQGPKLLIQFQNNGVVDDSQLPKDRFSAERLKGVDSTLKIQPAKLEDSAVYLCASSRPQGAHEKLFFGSGTQLSVL.

In its sample, this clonotype was seen many times. This sequence joins TRBV12-3 or TRBV12-4 and TRBJ1-5; D uncertain. V dropped 3 bases and J dropped 7 bases, with 13 bases sitting between them. The CDR3 covers 14 residues. CDR3 residues: CASSFFSLNQPQHF. The CDR3 DNA sequence: TGTGCCAGCAGTTTTTTTTCCCTGAACCAGCCCCAGCATTTT.

This clonotype was seen repeatedly, ten times or more. This sequence joins TRBV27 and TRBJ1-2; 8 nucleotides match TRBD1. Germline V lookup: CDR1 MNHEY, CDR2 SMNVEV (reference sequence). There are 15 residues in the CDR3. V was clipped by 6 bases and J by 4 bases; unmatched bases: 10. The CDR3 nucleotides are TGTGCCAGCAGCCCGACAGGGGCCTCTTCCTATGGCTACACCTTC. This encodes CASSPTGASSYGYTF.

This clonotype has a handful of counts. The genes are TRBV27 and TRBJ1-1; the D is unclear. Trimming took 6 bases from V and 1 from J, leaving 12 bases between them. Germline V lookup: CDR1 MNHEY, CDR2 SMNVEV (reference sequence). The CDR3 consists of 14 residues. CDR3 amino acids: CASSLIPTNTEAFF. CDR3 sequence (DNA): TGTGCCAGCAGCTTGATACCGACGAACACTGAAGCTTTCTTT.

This clonotype was detected many times. The chain links TRBV5-5 to TRBJ2-2; 8 bases match TRBD2. CDR1 is SGHKS, CDR2 YYEKEE, per germline (reference sequence). The J segment lost 2 bases and the V segment lost 4 bases, leaving 4 bases of the junction unmatched. The CDR3 loop spans 15 amino acids. CDR3 nucleotide sequence: TGTGCCAGCAGCCCGGGGGGGGGCAACACCGGGGAGCTGTTTTTT. It codes for CASSPGGGNTGELFF.

This clonotype was observed many times. The rearrangement joins TRBV7-2 to TRBJ1-3, with unresolved D. Trimming removed 1 base from V and 0 bases from J, with 10 bases in between. The CDR3 length is 16 residues. Germline lookup yields CDR1 SGHTA and CDR2 FQGNSA. The CDR3: CASSLGSTRSGNTIYF. The CDR3 coding sequence is TGTGCCAGCAGCTTAGGGTCCACCCGCTCTGGAAACACCATATATTTT. The entire variable domain, with the rest obtained from reference TRBV7-2 and TRBJ1-3, is as follows: GAGVSQSPSNKVTEKGKDVELRCDPISGHTALYWYRQSLGQGLEFLIYFQGNSAPDKSGLPSDRFSAERTGGSVSTLTIQRTQQEDSAVYLCASSLGSTRSGNTIYFGEGSWLTVV.

This clonotype was found many times. The rearrangement links TRBV28 to TRBJ1-1; no clear D gene. The V end was cut by 6 bases, the J end by 0 bases, with 11 bases between. The CDR3 is made up of 14 amino acids. Germline values: CDR1 MDHEN, CDR2 SYDVKM. The chain's CDR3 is CASSQPDLNTEAFF. CDR3 bases: TGTGCCAGCAGCCAACCGGACCTGAACACTGAAGCTTTCTTT.

This clonotype occurred a few times. The CDR3 bases are TGTGCCAGCAGTTTAAAACAGGGTAGTCAGCCCCAGCATTTT. Translating it yields CASSLKQGSQPQHF. V and J are TRBV28 and TRBJ1-5; the D gene is possibly TRBD1 (6 bases). CDR1 MDHEN and CDR2 SYDVKM come from the germline V gene. The V and J ends lost 2 bases and 6 bases respectively, with 11 bases between them. The CDR3 loop spans 14 amino acids.

This clonotype has a count of ten or more. This rearrangement joins TRBV12-3 or TRBV12-4 to TRBJ1-1; D call uncertain. This CDR3 spans 15 amino acids. V lost 5 bases, J lost 1 base, and 14 bases lay in between. The CDR3 bases are TGTGCCAGCAGTCCAACGGGTAACCAGAACACTGAAGCTTTCTTT. This codes for CASSPTGNQNTEAFF.

This clonotype has more than one count but fewer than ten. The V call is TRBV28, the J call TRBJ2-1; 9 bases match TRBD1. Germline values: CDR1 MDHEN, CDR2 SYDVKM. The ends lost 4 bases at V and 7 bases at J; junction bases unmatched: 2. The CDR3 is 13 amino acids. CDR3: CASSSGQGNEQFF. CDR3 DNA sequence: TGTGCCAGCAGTTCGGGACAGGGTAATGAGCAGTTCTTC.

The table lists this clonotype with many counts. The V and J genes are TRBV4-3 and TRBJ1-1; D is perhaps TRBD1 (6 bases). Germline V lookup: CDR1 LGHNA, CDR2 YSLEER. V lost 2 bases to trimming and J lost 4 bases, with 14 bases between them. The CDR3 is made up of 15 amino acids. The CDR3 loop reads CASSQLRGGSTEAFF. As DNA, the CDR3 is TGCGCCAGCAGCCAATTGCGTGGGGGCTCCACTGAAGCTTTCTTT.

This clonotype was observed at least ten times. This chain links TRBV29-1 with TRBJ1-2; no clear D. The length of the CDR3 is 13 residues. V was cut by 5 bases and J by 0 bases, with 10 bases left in between. Germline CDR1 SQVTM, CDR2 ANQGSEA. In DNA form, the CDR3 reads TGCAGCGTTTTCGATCTAACTAACTATGGCTACACCTTC. It encodes CSVFDLTNYGYTF.